One and the same sample provided the 7 T cell receptor beta chains below, sequenced in a study of cytomegalovirus exposure and HLA in healthy donors. Both 60 Vbeta primers and 13 Jbeta primers went into the PCR. Clones were sequenced by immunoSEQ multiplex PCR, and TCRdb holds only the in-frame ones, with some missing. Its listing shows 110,000 to 150,000 clones. The sequenced sample was PBMCs. Receptors were obtained from a male donor in good health and CMV-seronegative.

The rearrangement uses TRBV4-2 and TRBJ2-3; a possible D gene is TRBD2 (7 bases). CDR3 length: 17 residues. CDR1 and CDR2 (germline): LGHNA, YNFKEQ. With 9 bases removed from V and 1 base from J, the gap between germline ends came to 23 bases. As DNA, the CDR3 is TGTGCCAGTCATAAGACGGGGGGCTTATCTCGCACAGATACGCAGTATTTT. This gives the protein CASHKTGGLSRTDTQYF.

J is TRBJ1-1 and V is TRBV9, with TRBD1 identical over 9 bases. With V trimmed by 0 bases and J by 8 bases, 8 bases remained unmatched. The CDR3 has 15 amino acids. Germline V gives CDR1 SGDLS, CDR2 YYNGEE. CDR3 amino acids: CASSVVGTGGLEAFF. The CDR3 DNA sequence: TGTGCCAGCAGCGTAGTTGGAACAGGGGGCTTAGAAGCTTTCTTT.

The chain links TRBV6-1 to TRBJ2-7; D is unclear. The V end lost 6 bases, the J end lost 3 bases, and 12 bases lay between the germline ends. Germline V gene sequence: CDR1 MNHNS, CDR2 SASEGT. This CDR3 has 13 residues. CDR3 DNA: TGTGCCAGCAGCCCGGCGGATCTCTACGAGCAGTACTTC. Its protein product is CASSPADLYEQYF.

The chain combines TRBV14 with TRBJ2-1; 8 bases are shared with TRBD2. With 6 bases clipped from V and 10 bases from J, the junction kept 8 bases outside the gene matches. Germline V gene data show CDR1 as SGHDN and CDR2 as FVKESK. The CDR3 runs 13 residues. CDR3 amino acids: CASRFTQREEQFF. For the CDR3, the DNA is TGTGCCAGCAGGTTTACACAGCGGGAGGAGCAGTTCTTC.

V usage is TRBV30 and J usage is TRBJ1-2; the D is unclear. Germline CDR1 is GTSNPN and CDR2 is SVGIG (reference sequence). This CDR3 comprises 12 residues. Trimming pared 4 bases from V and 1 base from J, leaving 7 bases between. The CDR3 bases are TGTGCCTGGACTAAGCTTAACTATGGCTACACCTTC. It codes for CAWTKLNYGYTF.

The V and J genes are TRBV6-1 and TRBJ2-7; 8 bases agree with TRBD1. The junction had 3 bases not matched to a gene; V was cut back by 5 bases and J by 3 bases. CDR3 length: 13 residues. Germline loops: CDR1 MNHNS, CDR2 SASEGT. Here the CDR3 DNA reads TGTGCCAGCAGTAACGGACAGGGCTACGAGCAGTACTTC. It encodes CASSNGQGYEQYF.

The gene calls are TRBV6-1 and TRBJ1-5, with D perhaps TRBD1 (6 bases). In germline, CDR1 is MNHNS, CDR2 SASEGT. Between the trimmed V and J ends, which lost 5 bases and 5 bases, there was a span of 13 bases. The CDR3 runs 14 residues. CDR3 nucleotide sequence: TGTGCCAGCAGTCAGGGGTCGGCGGATCAGCCCCAGCATTTT. It translates to CASSQGSADQPQHF.